This TCR beta chain was identified in a study of spatial heterogeneity in lung cancer. This clonotype was seen ten or more times. The time point is: sample taken at primary tumor resection. In each case, whole RNA from tumor, nontumor lung or frozen PBMC was sequenced unsorted. TCRdb called the 5' RACE reads again in MiXCR, with one record for every CDR3 protein. The profile covers 40,000 or so distinct CDR3 sequences, with roughly 8% appearing a single time and 28% taken by the ten largest. Here the sequenced sample was PBMCs, taken at surgery. The clonotype was recovered from a male donor with early-stage non-small cell lung cancer.

The CDR3 spells CASSYSSRPGSNNEQFF. The CDR3 bases are TGTGCCAGCAGTTACTCGAGTCGGCCAGGGTCCAACAATGAGCAGTTCTTC. The chain recombines TRBV6-2 or TRBV6-3 with TRBJ2-1; TRBD1 might be the D (5 bases). There are 17 residues in the CDR3. Trimming left V 0 bases short and J 5 bases short, with 17 bases between. Germline V gene sequence: CDR1 MNHEY, CDR2 SVGEGT.